The clone carrying this T cell receptor beta chain was detected a few times. This record comes from a study of naive and memory T cell subsets. Two oligonucleotides, mixed equimolar, formed the beta constant-region primer covering TRBC1 and TRBC2. The cDNA 3' end received a ligated single-stranded oligonucleotide carrying the SP2 primer and a 12-nucleotide UMI. TCRdb reprocessed the UMI-ligation and nested PCR reads via MiXCR and lists one record per CDR3 protein. Of tens of thousands of distinct CDR3 sequences detected, approximately 14% appear once; the ten largest clones hold 0.75% to 0.95%. V was pared by 0 bases and J by 4 bases, with 6 bases of the junction left unmatched. The CDR3 has 16 residues. In germline, CDR1 is SEHNR, CDR2 FQNEAQ (reference sequence).

This rearrangement joins TRBV7-9 to TRBJ2-3; 8 bases match TRBD2. This receptor was identified in a human donor in good health. Sequenced input: central memory CD4+ T cells from blood. CDR3 sequence (DNA): TGTGCCAGCAGCTTAGCTTCCAGCGGGAGATCAGATACGCAGTATTTT. Protein sequence: CASSLASSGRSDTQYF.